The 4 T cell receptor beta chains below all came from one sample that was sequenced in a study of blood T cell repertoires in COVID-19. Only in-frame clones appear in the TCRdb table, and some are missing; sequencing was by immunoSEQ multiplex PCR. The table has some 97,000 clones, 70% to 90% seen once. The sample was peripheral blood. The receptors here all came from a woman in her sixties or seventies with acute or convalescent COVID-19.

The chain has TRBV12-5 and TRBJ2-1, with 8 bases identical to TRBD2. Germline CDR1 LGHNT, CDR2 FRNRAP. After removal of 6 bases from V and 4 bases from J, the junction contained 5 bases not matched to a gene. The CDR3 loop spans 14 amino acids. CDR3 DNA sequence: TGTGCTAGTGGCCTTAGCGGGAAGTACAATGAGCAGTTCTTC. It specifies CASGLSGKYNEQFF. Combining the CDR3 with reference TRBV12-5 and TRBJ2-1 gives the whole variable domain DARVTQTPRHKVTEMGQEVTMRCQPILGHNTVFWYRQTMMQGLELLAYFRNRAPLDDSGMPKDRFSAEMPDATLATLKIQPSEPRDSAVYFCASGLSGKYNEQFFGPGTRLTVL.

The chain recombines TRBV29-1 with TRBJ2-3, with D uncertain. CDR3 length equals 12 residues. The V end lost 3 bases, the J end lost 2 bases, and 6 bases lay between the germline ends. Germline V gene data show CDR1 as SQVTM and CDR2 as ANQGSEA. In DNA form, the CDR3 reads TGCAGCGTTGATACTCCCACAGATACGCAGTATTTT. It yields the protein CSVDTPTDTQYF.

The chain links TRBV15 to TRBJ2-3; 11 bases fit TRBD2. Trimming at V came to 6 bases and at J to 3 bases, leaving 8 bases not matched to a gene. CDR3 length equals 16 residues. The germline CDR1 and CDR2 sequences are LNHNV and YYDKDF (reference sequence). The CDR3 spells CATRPPGLAETDTQYF. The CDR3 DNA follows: TGTGCCACCAGGCCCCCGGGACTAGCGGAAACAGATACGCAGTATTTT.

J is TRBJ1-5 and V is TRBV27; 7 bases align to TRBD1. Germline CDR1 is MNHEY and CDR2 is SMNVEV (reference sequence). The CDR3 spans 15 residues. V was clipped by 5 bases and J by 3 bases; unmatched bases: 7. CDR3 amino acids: CASSPFGQVNQPQHF. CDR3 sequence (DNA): TGTGCCAGCAGTCCCTTCGGACAGGTCAATCAGCCCCAGCATTTT.